This T cell receptor (beta chain) was identified in a study of T cell repertoires in cytomegalovirus infection (dated by TCRdb to the late 2010s). Context from the whole study: Donor HLA type was relevant to the analysis, as public TCR beta signatures indicated carriage of CMV infection together with the matching HLA type.

Paper-wide results and their limitations: The ex vivo response was dominated by HLA-C-restricted CMV-specific TCR beta clonotypes, and the single most frequent clonotype in two of eight donors was supplied by these HLA-C-restricted clonotypes. In both this cohort and an independent roughly 400-donor cohort, the cumulative frequency of public TCR beta family members distinguished carriers of CMV infection plus the relevant HLA type.

V is reduced by 2 bases and J by 7 bases, leaving a spacing of 19 bases between them. According to the germline V gene, CDR1 reads SGHDT and CDR2 reads YYEEEE. From its cysteine to its phenylalanine, the CDR3 spans 16 amino acids. The only DNA kept is the CDR3, 48 bases in frame from the first base. This clonotype was counted a few times. Which antigen it targets is not known. No qualities accompany the bases; no much larger clone lies one base away. The listed sequencing device is Illumina HiSeq 1500. Clones were called with MiXCR by TCRdb after fastp trimmed the public reads at Q25, and only in-frame beta chains were retained. Rows merge per CDR3 protein into single entries with the most common DNA and genes. The sample records 55,000 to 70,000 distinct CDR3 sequences, approximately 22% of which are singletons. Over 70% of the sample comes from the top ten.

This TCR was recovered from a human donor in good health (CMV status not recorded). Some clones in this sample may be carry-over from other donors' samples. The V gene is TRBV5-6 and the J gene is TRBJ2-4, and TRBD1 may be the D gene, going by 6 matching bases. Input material: PBMCs, sequenced either directly or after in vitro stimulation (not recorded which). Here is the DNA: TGTGCCAGCAGCTTTCGGACAGCCTCAATGGGGAACATTCAGTACTTC. It encodes CASSFRTASMGNIQYF.